A selection of T cell receptor beta chains follows, all from one sample in a study of vaccination effects on CD4 cells after COVID-19. For these TCRs, the target antigens are not known. The repertoire was sequenced with immunoSEQ multiplex PCR; TCRdb's copy has only in-frame clones and lacks some. Among approximately 30,000 clones listed, around 74% were seen once. The sample in question was CD4+ T cells from PBMCs cultured without peptide, obtained after COVID-19 vaccination. The receptors come from a human donor who received a COVID-19 vaccine. The CDR3 runs from the conserved cysteine through the conserved F or W. Fields, in order: J gene, V gene, clone size, D gene, CDR3 DNA, CDR3 protein. D genes are given only for firm matches. Expanded clones get a size class; other rows say once, few or many, or leave the size out.

>TRBJ2-3|TRBV6-2/TRBV6-3|.|.
TGTGCCAGCAGCCCCGAGGCCCCGCATACGCAGTATTTT
CASSPEAPHTQYF
>TRBJ1-1|TRBV7-9|.|.
TGTGCCAGCAGCTTAATACCGGGGAACACTGAAGCTTTCTTT
CASSLIPGNTEAFF
>TRBJ2-6|TRBV2|.|.
TGTGCCAGCAGGCAAGGTCGCCCTCCTGGGGCCAACGTCCTGACTTTC
CASRQGRPPGANVLTF
>TRBJ2-2|TRBV29-1|.|TRBD1
TGCAGCGTAAAGTCGGACAGGGCTCCTTTCGGGGAGCTGTTTTTT
CSVKSDRAPFGELFF
>TRBJ1-1|TRBV2|.|TRBD1
TGTGCCAGCAGTGAATACCACAGGGGTACCTATAACACTGAAGCTTTCTTT
CASSEYHRGTYNTEAFF
>TRBJ1-5|TRBV6-1|.|.
TGTGCCAGCAGTGGGGGTAGAGGGGGGGTGAGAGGCAATCAGCCCCAGCATTTT
CASSGGRGGVRGNQPQHF
>TRBJ2-7|TRBV3-1/TRBV3-2|once|.
TGTGCCAGCAGCCAAGGGCTGAGGACTAAAGAATTACTTTACGAGCAGTACTTC
CASSQGLRTKELLYEQYF
>TRBJ1-2|TRBV10-2|once|.
TGCGCCAGCAGCCAACAGGCGTTAGGTGGCTACACCTTC
CASSQQALGGYTF
>TRBJ1-6|TRBV4-2|few|.
TGTGCCAGCAGCCAAGATCCGGCAGTTGGGAATTCACCCCTCCACTTT
CASSQDPAVGNSPLHF
>TRBJ2-2|TRBV18|.|TRBD2
TGTGCCAGCTCAGACCTGATGACTAGCGGGGCCGGGGAGCTGTTTTTT
CASSDLMTSGAGELFF
>TRBJ2-1|TRBV2|few|.
TGTGCCAGCAGAAACAACAATGAGCAGTTCTTC
CASRNNNEQFF